One and the same sample provided the 18 T cell receptor beta chains below, sequenced in a study of blood T cell repertoires in COVID-19. Using immunoSEQ multiplex PCR, the repertoire was profiled, and TCRdb retains in-frame clones only, with some absent. The repertoire consists of roughly 310,000 clones, with roughly 90% occurring once and the leading ten covering roughly 4%. Sequencing input: peripheral blood. These receptors came from a woman in her forties or fifties with active or convalescent COVID-19.

The rearrangement joins TRBV7-8 to TRBJ2-3; 10 nucleotides agree with TRBD2. This CDR3 comprises 16 residues. V lost 6 bases and J lost 3; bases outside the gene matches: 9. CDR1 is SGHVS and CDR2 is FQNEAQ in the germline V gene. The CDR3 region is CASSPSGSVKTDTQYF. The CDR3 DNA reads TGTGCCAGCAGTCCTAGCGGGAGTGTGAAAACAGATACGCAGTATTTT.

V and J are TRBV6-5 and TRBJ2-2, with D perhaps matching TRBD2 (5 bases). Trimming shortened V by 2 bases and J by 2 bases, and 9 bases separated the two germline ends. Germline V gene sequence: CDR1 MNHEY, CDR2 SVGAGI. The CDR3 contains 15 residues. DNA for the CDR3: TGTGCCAGCAGTTACGAGGGCACCAACACCGGGGAGCTGTTTTTT. This translates into CASSYEGTNTGELFF.

With regard to this clone: This sample also contains other DNA sequences that code for the same CDR3. The rearrangement links TRBV7-2 to TRBJ2-7; no reliable D call. The CDR3 sequence is 12 residues long. Looked up from germline, CDR1 is SGHTA and CDR2 is FQGNSA. Trimming pared 1 base from V and 5 bases from J, leaving 6 bases between. The CDR3 protein is CASSLGLDEQYF. In DNA form, the CDR3 reads TGTGCCAGCAGCTTAGGCCTAGACGAGCAGTACTTC.

The chain couples TRBV25-1 to TRBJ1-1; 12 bases fit TRBD1. Germline CDR1 and CDR2: MGHDK and SYGVNS. The CDR3 extends over 17 amino acids. The V segment lost 1 base and the J segment 5 bases; nucleotides outside the gene matches: 8. CDR3 DNA sequence: TGTGCCAGCAGTGAATTCCTTCGGGACAGGGGGCAGACTGAAGCTTTCTTT. It yields the protein CASSEFLRDRGQTEAFF. Full variable domain (rest looked up from reference TRBV25-1 and TRBJ1-1): EADIYQTPRYLVIGTGKKITLECSQTMGHDKMYWYQQDPGMELHLIHYSYGVNSTEKGDLSSESTVSRIRTEHFPLTLESARPSHTSQYLCASSEFLRDRGQTEAFFGQGTRLTVV.

V is TRBV19 and J is TRBJ2-1; 8 nucleotides align to TRBD2. There are 13 residues in the CDR3. CDR1 and CDR2 from the germline V gene are LNHDA and SQIVND (reference sequence). The ends lost 3 bases at V and 10 bases at J; junction bases unmatched: 5. CDR3 nucleotides: TGTGCCAGTAGTATCCGACTAGCGCTAGAGCAGTTCTTC. As protein: CASSIRLALEQFF.

The chain combines TRBV27 with TRBJ1-1; the D gene is possibly TRBD1 (5 bases). The CDR3 loop spans 17 amino acids. The ends were cut back, 10 bases at V and 0 bases at J, with 24 bases in the middle. The germline CDR1 and CDR2 sequences are MNHEY and SMNVEV (reference sequence). The DNA for the CDR3 is TGTGCCACCGCGTCGGGTTACGGCGGGGGTATGAACACTGAAGCTTTCTTT. Its translation: CATASGYGGGMNTEAFF.

This clone was seen a handful of times. CDR3 sequence (DNA): TGTGCCAGTGTAAACAGGGGGCGCACCGGGGAGCTGTTTTTT. Encoded protein: CASVNRGRTGELFF. This chain uses TRBV3-1 (or the pseudogene TRBV3-2) with TRBJ2-2; 9 positions agree with TRBD1. V lost 9 bases to trimming and J lost 4 bases; unmatched junction nucleotides: 6. CDR1 is LGHDT and CDR2 is YNNKEL in the germline V gene (reference sequence). The CDR3 is 14 amino acids.

The V gene is TRBV12-5, the J gene TRBJ2-2, with 11 bases aligning to TRBD2. This CDR3 is 17 amino acids long. V lost 2 bases, J lost 7 bases, and 9 bases stayed unmatched. Germline CDR1 reads LGHNT; CDR2 reads FRNRAP. CDR3: CASGLSLAGGINGELFF. As DNA, the CDR3 is TGTGCTAGTGGTTTGTCGCTAGCGGGAGGCATCAACGGGGAGCTGTTTTTT.

The chain links TRBV14 to TRBJ1-1; D is unresolved. Germline loops: CDR1 SGHDN, CDR2 FVKESK. The CDR3 is 12 residues long. The V gene lost 0 bases and the J gene lost 10 bases, with 9 bases spanning the gap. CDR3 DNA: TGTGCCAGCAGCCAAGACTCACAAGTAGCTTTCTTT. Protein product: CASSQDSQVAFF.

The chain couples TRBV7-2 to TRBJ2-2; 11 nucleotides line up with TRBD1. The CDR3 has 16 residues. V was clipped by 5 bases and J by 3 bases; unmatched bases: 5. The germline CDR1 and CDR2 sequences are SGHTA and FQGNSA. CDR3 region: CASSLGTGGHTGELFF. CDR3 nucleotide sequence: TGTGCCAGCAGCCTAGGGACAGGGGGTCACACCGGGGAGCTGTTTTTT.

This chain uses TRBV18 with TRBJ2-7; TRBD1 matches 10 bases. The germline gives CDR1 KGHSH, CDR2 LQKENI. V was clipped by 4 bases and J by 6 bases; unmatched bases: 6. The CDR3 contains 14 residues. CDR3 protein: CASSLGTGETEQYF. The DNA for the CDR3 is TGTGCCAGCTCACTTGGGACAGGGGAGACCGAGCAGTACTTC.

The chain is built from TRBV6-5 and TRBJ1-5; D may be TRBD1 (5 bases). The germline V gene encodes CDR1 MNHEY and CDR2 SVGAGI. Trimming pared 6 bases from V and 4 bases from J, leaving 13 bases between. The CDR3 is made up of 14 amino acids. CDR3 sequence: CASSTRGGNQPQHF. CDR3 coding DNA: TGTGCCAGCAGCACACGCGGGGGGAATCAGCCCCAGCATTTT.

The chain carries TRBV7-2 and TRBJ2-2, with 8 positions matching TRBD1. Trimming cost V 2 bases and J 4 bases; bases outside gene matches: 9. The CDR3 is 17 residues long. Germline-derived CDR1 and CDR2 are SGHTA and FQGNSA. CDR3 protein: CASSLNPGTGVTGELFF. In DNA, the CDR3 is TGTGCCAGCAGCTTAAACCCGGGGACAGGTGTCACCGGGGAGCTGTTTTTT. The full variable domain, with the rest looked up from reference TRBV7-2 and TRBJ2-2, is GAGVSQSPSNKVTEKGKDVELRCDPISGHTALYWYRQSLGQGLEFLIYFQGNSAPDKSGLPSDRFSAERTGGSVSTLTIQRTQQEDSAVYLCASSLNPGTGVTGELFFGEGSRLTVL.

The rearrangement uses TRBV7-2 and TRBJ2-1, with D possibly matching TRBD2 (5 bases). This CDR3 has 14 residues. V lost 2 bases and J 5 bases, leaving 10 bases between the germline ends. CDR1 SGHTA and CDR2 FQGNSA come from the germline V gene. The DNA of the CDR3 is TGTGCCAGCAGCTTATTAGCGCCAAACAATGAGCAGTTCTTC. Translation gives CASSLLAPNNEQFF.

The chain links TRBV7-8 to TRBJ2-3, with 12 bases fitting TRBD2. V shed 4 bases, J shed 5 bases, and the junction held 4 bases outside the gene matches. The CDR3 length is 15 residues. CDR1 is SGHVS and CDR2 is FQNEAQ in the germline V gene. CDR3 amino acids: CASSYTSGGRDTQYF. Here the CDR3 DNA reads TGTGCCAGCAGCTATACTAGCGGGGGGCGAGATACGCAGTATTTT.

This clone was seen a few times. J is TRBJ2-7 and V is TRBV21-1; the table's D call of TRBD1 was not tested on the DNA. TRBV21-1 constitutes a pseudogene. The CDR3 covers 18 residues. DNA of the CDR3: TGTGCCAGCAGCCCCCAACCCAACCTAGGACACCACCCCTACGAGCAGTACTTC. It translates to CASSPQPNLGHHPYEQYF.

The chain recombines TRBV10-2 with TRBJ2-3, with 12 nucleotides matching TRBD2. Looked up from germline, CDR1 is WSHSY and CDR2 is SAAADI. The trim removed 7 bases at V and 2 bases at J, leaving 4 bases unmatched. The CDR3 runs to 15 residues. In nucleotides, the CDR3 is TGCGCCAGCAACCCTAGCGGGAGGGTCACAGATACGCAGTATTTT. Translation gives CASNPSGRVTDTQYF.

The V gene is TRBV29-1, the J gene TRBJ2-7; 10 bases align to TRBD1. CDR1 is SQVTM and CDR2 is ANQGSEA in the germline V gene. V was pared by 5 bases and J by 1 base, with 5 bases of the junction left unmatched. The CDR3 runs to 14 residues. The CDR3 loop reads CSVSGTGASYEQYF. The CDR3 DNA reads as TGCAGCGTTTCCGGGACAGGGGCTTCCTACGAGCAGTACTTC.